This entry lists 5 T cell receptor beta chains sequenced from one sample in a study of T cell clones after liver transplantation. Assay used: immunoSEQ multiplex PCR; TCRdb lists only in-frame clones, some missing. The repertoire holds roughly 80,000 clones, with about 82% as singletons. Here the sequenced sample was CD4+ T cells from blood, taken 45 to 46 months after liver transplant. All receptors derive from a human patient who received a liver transplant. Some T cells may have come from the graft donor.

The chain employs TRBV19 and TRBJ1-1, with 9 bases that match TRBD1. CDR1 LNHDA and CDR2 SQIVND come from the germline V gene (reference sequence). The CDR3 extends over 15 amino acids. V shed 7 bases, J shed 3 bases, and the junction held 9 bases outside the gene matches. CDR3 region: CASTPVDRGYTEAFF. As DNA, the CDR3 is TGTGCCAGTACCCCCGTGGACAGGGGCTACACTGAAGCTTTCTTT.

The chain employs TRBV11-1 and TRBJ1-4; possibly TRBD1 for D (5 bases). CDR3 size: 15 residues. V was shortened by 5 bases and J by 2 bases, with 12 bases between the two germline ends. Germline V gene lookup returns CDR1 SGHAT and CDR2 FQDESV (reference sequence). CDR3 amino acids: CASSGPGLTNEKLFF. CDR3 DNA: TGTGCCAGCAGCGGACCGGGACTCACTAATGAAAAACTGTTTTTT.

V gene TRBV30 combines with J gene TRBJ2-5, with 8 bases aligning to TRBD2. CDR1 is GTSNPN and CDR2 is SVGIG in the germline V gene (reference sequence). Losses at the gene ends were 4 bases for V and 0 bases for J; bases not matched to a gene: 1. The CDR3 is 13 amino acids. The CDR3 DNA reads TGTGCCTGGACTAGCGGGTACCAAGAGACCCAGTACTTC. Translated: CAWTSGYQETQYF.

This chain connects TRBV19 to TRBJ1-2; D might be TRBD1 (6 bases). V was cut by 3 bases and J by 3 bases, with 20 bases left in between. This CDR3 is 17 amino acids long. The germline gives CDR1 LNHDA, CDR2 SQIVND (reference sequence). The chain's CDR3 is CASSMGPDRAIDYGYTF. The CDR3 nucleotides read TGTGCCAGTAGTATGGGTCCGGACAGAGCAATTGACTATGGCTACACCTTC.

This clone was picked up many times. Other nucleotide sequences from this sample produce the same CDR3. The J gene is TRBJ1-1, the V gene TRBV13; 7 bases agree with TRBD1. CDR3 length: 14 residues. With V trimmed by 4 bases and J by 4 bases, 6 bases remained unmatched. The germline CDR1 and CDR2 sequences are PRHDT and FYEKMQ (reference sequence). The CDR3 here is CASSYYRGGTEAFF. The CDR3, as DNA: TGTGCCAGCAGCTACTACAGGGGAGGCACTGAAGCTTTCTTT.